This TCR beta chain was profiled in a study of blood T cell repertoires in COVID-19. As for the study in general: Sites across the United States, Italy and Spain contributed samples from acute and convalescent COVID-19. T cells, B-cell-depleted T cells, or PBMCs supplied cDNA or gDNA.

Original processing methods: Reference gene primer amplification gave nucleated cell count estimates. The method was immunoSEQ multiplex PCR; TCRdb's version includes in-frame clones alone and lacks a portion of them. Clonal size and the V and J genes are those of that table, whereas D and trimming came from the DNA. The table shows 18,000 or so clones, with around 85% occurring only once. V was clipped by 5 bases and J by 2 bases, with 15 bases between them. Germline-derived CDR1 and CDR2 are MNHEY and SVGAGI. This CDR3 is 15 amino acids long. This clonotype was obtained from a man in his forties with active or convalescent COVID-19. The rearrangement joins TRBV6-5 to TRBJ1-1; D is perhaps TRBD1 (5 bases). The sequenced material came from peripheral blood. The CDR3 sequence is CASSRGTKDNTEAFF. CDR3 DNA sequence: TGTGCCAGCAGTAGGGGCACAAAAGATAACACTGAAGCTTTCTTT.